These 17 T cell receptor beta chains were sequenced from one sample in a study of blood T cell repertoires in COVID-19. Assay used: immunoSEQ multiplex PCR; TCRdb lists only in-frame clones, some missing. The sample consists of fewer than 40,000 clones, around three quarters of them appearing once. The sequencing sample was made of peripheral blood. The receptors here all came from a man in his fifties or sixties with active COVID-19.

The chain joins TRBV28 to TRBJ1-1, with D hard to call. The CDR3 totals 14 residues. Germline lookup yields CDR1 MDHEN and CDR2 SYDVKM. Between the trimmed V and J ends, which lost 2 bases and 0 bases, there was a span of 7 bases. The DNA of the CDR3 is TGTGCCAGCAGTTTACATCCTATGAACACTGAAGCTTTCTTT. This sequence encodes CASSLHPMNTEAFF.

This clone has just one count. The rearrangement joins TRBV24-1 to TRBJ2-1; 10 nucleotides line up with TRBD1. This CDR3 contains 17 residues. Trimming at V came to 9 bases and at J to 0 bases, leaving 10 bases not matched to a gene. Germline-derived CDR1 and CDR2 are KGHDR and SFDVKD. The CDR3 DNA reads TGTGCCACCTCCTCCGGGACAGGGGTAAGCTCCTACAATGAGCAGTTCTTC. Protein sequence: CATSSGTGVSSYNEQFF.

The chain uses TRBV7-2 and TRBJ1-5, with a possible D match to TRBD1 (5 bases). V dropped 5 bases and J dropped 2 bases, with 13 bases sitting between them. The germline CDR1 and CDR2 sequences are SGHTA and FQGNSA. The CDR3 contains 15 residues. The CDR3 region is CASSPYRGGNQPQHF. CDR3 DNA sequence: TGTGCCAGCAGCCCCTATCGGGGGGGCAATCAGCCCCAGCATTTT.

The genes are TRBV6-1 and TRBJ2-1; 9 nucleotides line up with TRBD2. In germline, CDR1 is MNHNS, CDR2 SASEGT. The length of the CDR3 is 15 residues. The trim removed 2 bases at V and 1 base at J, leaving 0 bases unmatched. CDR3 coding DNA: TGTGCCAGCAGTGAACTAGCGGGGTCCTACAATGAGCAGTTCTTC. Amino acids: CASSELAGSYNEQFF.

The CDR3 protein is CAISVGRVSGGSTDTQYF. DNA for the CDR3: TGTGCCATCAGTGTGGGGCGAGTTAGCGGGGGGAGCACAGATACGCAGTATTTT. V gene TRBV10-3 combines with J gene TRBJ2-3; 10 bases line up with TRBD2. The germline CDR1 and CDR2 sequences are ENHRY and SYGVKD. The ends lost 4 bases at V and 0 bases at J; junction bases unmatched: 10. CDR3 length equals 18 residues.

This chain links TRBV27 with TRBJ1-1, with D perhaps matching TRBD1 (5 bases). The CDR3 consists of 13 residues. Germline lookup yields CDR1 MNHEY and CDR2 SMNVEV (reference sequence). V lost 6 bases, J lost 1 base, and 9 bases lay in between. CDR3 bases: TGTGCCAGCAGGGGAGGGACGAACACTGAAGCTTTCTTT. Protein product: CASRGGTNTEAFF.

V and J are TRBV6-5 and TRBJ1-1; D call uncertain. This CDR3 region has 14 residues. In germline, CDR1 is MNHEY, CDR2 SVGAGI. The V end was cut by 2 bases, the J end by 1 base, with 8 bases between. CDR3 coding DNA: TGTGCCAGCAGTTACCCAGAAGAGAACACTGAAGCTTTCTTT. Protein: CASSYPEENTEAFF.

The rearrangement uses TRBV5-1 and TRBJ2-1; 9 bases match TRBD1. This CDR3 comprises 17 residues. The junction had 15 bases not matched to a gene; V was cut back by 4 bases and J by 7 bases. Germline CDR1 is SGHRS and CDR2 is YFSETQ. The CDR3 DNA sequence: TGCGCCAGCAGCCCGGGACAGGGAACCCCTTTTATTAATGAGCAGTTCTTC. Amino acids: CASSPGQGTPFINEQFF. Full variable domain (rest looked up from reference TRBV5-1 and TRBJ2-1): KAGVTQTPRYLIKTRGQQVTLSCSPISGHRSVSWYQQTPGQGLQFLFEYFSETQRNKGNFPGRFSGRQFSNSRSEMNVSTLELGDSALYLCASSPGQGTPFINEQFFGPGTRLTVL.

The J gene is TRBJ2-1, the V gene TRBV6-5, with a tentative D call TRBD1 (5 bases). Trimming removed 4 bases from V and 4 bases from J, with 17 bases in between. From germline, CDR1 is MNHEY and CDR2 SVGAGI. CDR3 length equals 16 residues. The CDR3 nucleotides are TGTGCCAGCAGTTTTACCGGCGGACACCCTTACAATGAGCAGTTCTTC. Translating gives CASSFTGGHPYNEQFF.

V and J are TRBV14 and TRBJ2-1; 10 positions agree with TRBD2. Germline CDR1 SGHDN, CDR2 FVKESK. V was pared by 1 base and J by 10 bases, with 7 bases of the junction left unmatched. This CDR3 spans 15 amino acids. The CDR3 DNA reads as TGTGCCAGCAGCCAAGCCAGGACTAGCGGAGGCGAGCAGTTCTTC. It yields the protein CASSQARTSGGEQFF.

The CDR3 DNA reads TGTGCCAGCAGCTTGGCAGGGGCCAAAAACATTCAGTACTTC. It yields the protein CASSLAGAKNIQYF. This sequence joins TRBV5-4 and TRBJ2-4; D may be TRBD1 (5 bases). The V end was cut by 0 bases, the J end by 1 base, with 5 bases between. The germline gives CDR1 SGHNT, CDR2 YYREEE (reference sequence). The CDR3 is made up of 14 amino acids.

This clone was found once. The chain recombines TRBV14 with TRBJ1-2, with 8 positions matching TRBD1. V lost 1 base, J lost 3 bases, and 4 bases stayed unmatched. The CDR3 has 15 residues. Germline CDR1 reads SGHDN; CDR2 reads FVKESK. CDR3 residues: CASSQVDRVDYGYTF. CDR3 nucleotides: TGTGCCAGCAGCCAAGTGGACAGGGTGGACTATGGCTACACCTTC.

The chain carries TRBV6-2 or TRBV6-3 and TRBJ1-1, with 8 bases identical to TRBD1. The V segment lost 4 bases and the J segment 3 bases; nucleotides outside the gene matches: 10. The CDR3 has 16 amino acids. Looked up from germline, CDR1 is MNHEY and CDR2 is SVGEGT. In nucleotides, the CDR3 is TGTGCCAGCAGTTCCGACTGGGACAGGAGGGACACTGAAGCTTTCTTT. Translated, it gives CASSSDWDRRDTEAFF.

This chain connects TRBV14 to TRBJ1-1, with TRBD1 as a possible D gene (6 bases). V was pared by 4 bases and J by 7 bases, with 19 bases between. Germline CDR1 SGHDN, CDR2 FVKESK. CDR3 size: 15 residues. The DNA for the CDR3 is TGTGCCAGCAGCCTCATGACAGGCGGCACGGGTGAAGCTTTCTTT. Its translation: CASSLMTGGTGEAFF.

The chain carries TRBV28 and TRBJ1-5; D remains ambiguous. The germline V gene has CDR1 MDHEN and CDR2 SYDVKM. CDR3 length equals 12 residues. The V gene lost 11 bases and the J gene lost 7 bases, with 15 bases spanning the gap. CDR3 amino acids: CAVTKGRQPQHF. In nucleotides, the CDR3 is TGTGCCGTGACTAAGGGTAGGCAGCCCCAGCATTTT.

The chain carries TRBV25-1 and TRBJ1-1, with D uncertain. CDR1 and CDR2 from the germline V gene are MGHDK and SYGVNS. This CDR3 has 13 amino acids. Deletions cut 7 bases from V and 1 base from J, with 10 bases between. Written as DNA, the CDR3 is TGTGCCAGCACCCTCGGTCCGAACACTGAAGCTTTCTTT. Protein sequence: CASTLGPNTEAFF.

The chain has TRBV25-1 and TRBJ1-1; 8 positions agree with TRBD1. Germline V lookup: CDR1 MGHDK, CDR2 SYGVNS. Trimming removed 5 bases from V and 6 bases from J; junction bases left unmatched: 5. CDR3 length: 13 residues. The DNA of the CDR3 is TGTGCCAGCAGTTGGACAGGGACGCCTGAAGCTTTCTTT. Protein sequence: CASSWTGTPEAFF.